What follows are 17 T cell receptor beta chains derived from one specimen sequenced in a study of CD8 T cells in Susac syndrome. With random hexamers, roughly 0.45 to 1 ug RNA was reverse transcribed. Using its own MiXCR run on the immunoSEQ multiplex PCR reads, TCRdb lists one record per CDR3 protein. This sample has hundreds of thousands of distinct CDR3 sequences, with 93% found just once. The sequencing sample was made of CD4+ T cells from PBMCs. These receptors all stem from a human donor with multiple sclerosis.

The V and J genes are TRBV9 and TRBJ2-5; D possibly matches TRBD1 or TRBD2 (5 bases each). CDR1 is SGDLS, CDR2 YYNGEE, per germline. The CDR3 has 15 residues. V was cut by 4 bases and J by 5 bases, with 18 bases left in between. This CDR3 is CASSFGTQGRETQYF. DNA for the CDR3: TGTGCCAGCAGCTTCGGAACCCAGGGACGGGAGACCCAGTACTTC.

The V and J genes are TRBV29-1 and TRBJ1-5, with D tentatively TRBD1 (5 bases). V gave up 4 bases and J gave up 3 bases, with 13 bases separating them. Per germline, CDR1 SQVTM and CDR2 ANQGSEA. The CDR3 has 14 amino acids. The CDR3, as DNA: TGCAGCGTTGCACCCCAGGGAACCAATCAGCCCCAGCATTTT. Translating it yields CSVAPQGTNQPQHF. The variable domain in full, completed from reference TRBV29-1 and TRBJ1-5, reads SAVISQKPSRDICQRGTSLTIQCQVDSQVTMMFWYRQQPGQSLTLIATANQGSEATYESGFVIDKFPISRPNLTFSTLTVSNMSPEDSSIYLCSVAPQGTNQPQHFGDGTRLSIL.

This chain connects TRBV7-9 to TRBJ1-4; D not certain. The V end was cut by 5 bases, the J end by 11 bases, with 9 bases between. The CDR3 extends over 11 amino acids. In germline, CDR1 is SEHNR, CDR2 FQNEAQ (reference sequence). The CDR3 DNA follows: TGTGCCAGCAGCCCCTCTGGGAAACTGTTTTTT. Its translation is CASSPSGKLFF. The full variable domain, in which reference TRBV7-9 and TRBJ1-4 provide the parts outside the CDR3, is DTGVSQNPRHKITKRGQNVTFRCDPISEHNRLYWYRQTLGQGPEFLTYFQNEAQLEKSRLLSDRFSAERPKGSFSTLEIQRTEQGDSAMYLCASSPSGKLFFGSGTQLSVL.

V gene TRBV12-3 or TRBV12-4 combines with J gene TRBJ1-2; 7 bases map to TRBD1. V trimming: 2 bases; J trimming: 8 bases; junction bases outside the gene matches: 11. The CDR3 spans 15 residues. CDR3 DNA: TGTGCCAGCAGTTTAAGTGGGACAGTGAACAGAGGCTACACCTTC. Translation: CASSLSGTVNRGYTF.

The J gene is TRBJ1-5, the V gene TRBV30, with 8 bases fitting TRBD1. The CDR3 consists of 15 residues. V lost 2 bases and J lost 4; bases outside the gene matches: 7. In germline, CDR1 is GTSNPN, CDR2 SVGIG (reference sequence). The CDR3 DNA follows: TGTGCCTGGAGTACCTTGGGACAGGTTAATCAGCCCCAGCATTTT. Amino acid sequence: CAWSTLGQVNQPQHF.

The J gene is TRBJ1-1, the V gene TRBV3-1; maybe TRBD1 (5 bases). The CDR3 covers 15 residues. Trimming stripped 1 base from V and 1 base from J, with 10 bases between. CDR1 and CDR2 from the germline V gene are LGHDT and YNNKEL (reference sequence). The CDR3 DNA reads TGTGCCAGCAGCCAAGGGGCACAGGCGAACACTGAAGCTTTCTTT. Its protein is CASSQGAQANTEAFF.

The V and J genes are TRBV29-1 and TRBJ2-4, with D possibly being TRBD1 (6 bases). CDR3 size: 13 residues. The germline V and J ends were trimmed by 0 bases and 6 bases, with 9 bases remaining between them. Per the germline V gene, CDR1 is SQVTM and CDR2 is ANQGSEA. The CDR3 region has the DNA TGCAGCGTTGAAGAAGGGGGTCGAAACATTCAGTACTTC. Translated, it gives CSVEEGGRNIQYF.

V is TRBV20-1 and J is TRBJ2-1; D perhaps matches TRBD2 (6 bases). Germline V CDR1 and CDR2: DFQATT, SNEGSKA (reference sequence). The length of the CDR3 is 14 residues. V was clipped by 3 bases and J by 3 bases, with 12 bases between them. The CDR3 DNA is TGCAGTGCTAGCGGGAGCGAGGGCTACAATGAGCAGTTCTTC. This translates into CSASGSEGYNEQFF.

The V call is TRBV5-6, the J call TRBJ2-5; 8 nucleotides match TRBD2. The CDR3 totals 15 residues. Trimming took 6 bases from V and 5 from J; bases not matched to a gene: 12. Germline assignment: CDR1 SGHDT and CDR2 YYEEEE. In nucleotides, the CDR3 is TGTGCCAGCACCGTATTTAGCGGGGCAGGGGAGACCCAGTACTTC. Its protein product is CASTVFSGAGETQYF.

This chain connects TRBV21-1 to TRBJ2-7; TRBD2, as called in the table, went unchecked against the DNA. TRBV21-1 is a documented pseudogene. The CDR3 is made up of 14 amino acids. CDR3 amino acids: CASIPQREDYEQYV. CDR3 in DNA: TGTGCCAGCATCCCTCAGCGGGAGGACTACGAGCAGTACGTC.

This chain links TRBV20-1 with TRBJ2-1; D unclear. The germline V gene has CDR1 DFQATT and CDR2 SNEGSKA (reference sequence). Trimming took 6 bases from V and 9 from J, leaving 15 bases between them. CDR3 length: 12 residues. CDR3 sequence: CSATGLFSEQFF. CDR3 nucleotide sequence: TGCAGTGCGACGGGTCTGTTCAGTGAGCAGTTCTTC.

V gene TRBV4-2 combines with J gene TRBJ1-2, with no clear D. The CDR3 length is 15 residues. Trimming left V 0 bases short and J 12 bases short, with 20 bases between. CDR1 and CDR2 (germline): LGHNA, YNFKEQ. The CDR3, as DNA: TGTGCCAGCAGCCAAGATTCGATTAGTGACAAACCCCACACCTTC. Translating it yields CASSQDSISDKPHTF.

This chain links TRBV6-5 with TRBJ1-6; TRBD1 is a possible D gene (5 bases). CDR1 MNHEY and CDR2 SVGAGI come from the germline V gene. V lost 6 bases and J 9 bases, leaving 15 bases between the germline ends. The CDR3 contains 14 residues. In DNA form, the CDR3 reads TGTGCCAGCAGGAACGACGCGGGGGGTTCACCCCTCCACTTT. As protein: CASRNDAGGSPLHF.

The chain is built from TRBV18 and TRBJ2-1; a possible D gene is TRBD1 (6 bases). The V gene's germline CDR1 is KGHSH and CDR2 LQKENI. Trimming removed 5 bases from V and 4 bases from J, with 12 bases in between. CDR3 size: 14 residues. In DNA, the CDR3 is TGTGCCAGCTCATATTTAGGACAGTACAATGAGCAGTTCTTC. It encodes CASSYLGQYNEQFF.

The rearrangement joins TRBV5-4 to TRBJ2-1, with a weak D call TRBD1 (6 bases). Germline lookup yields CDR1 SGHNT and CDR2 YYREEE (reference sequence). V was shortened by 4 bases and J by 0 bases, with 11 bases between the two germline ends. This CDR3 contains 15 residues. The CDR3 DNA reads TGTGCCAGCAGCCCCGACAGGTCCTCCTACAATGAGCAGTTCTTC. It is translated as CASSPDRSSYNEQFF.

The chain is built from TRBV4-2 and TRBJ1-3; D uncertain. The CDR3 loop spans 15 amino acids. V shed 7 bases and J shed 0 bases, with 13 bases lying between them. The germline gives CDR1 LGHNA, CDR2 YNFKEQ. CDR3 region: CASIPTLGSGNTIYF. CDR3 coding DNA: TGTGCCAGCATCCCAACCCTGGGCTCTGGAAACACCATATATTTT.

The sample holds a few counts of this clonotype. The chain uses TRBV19 and TRBJ2-5; no definite D call. Looked up from germline, CDR1 is LNHDA and CDR2 is SQIVND (reference sequence). V lost 1 base, J lost 3 bases, and 6 bases lay in between. The CDR3 spans 13 residues. The CDR3 sequence is CASSIGWEETQYF. The CDR3 bases are TGTGCCAGTAGTATAGGCTGGGAAGAGACCCAGTACTTC.